This entry concerns a single T cell receptor (beta chain). A much larger clone is a single base away; this may be a read error. Other DNA sequences of this sample code for an identical CDR3. The length of the CDR3 is 14 residues. The germline CDR1 and CDR2 sequences are MNHNS and SASEGT. V lost 6 bases to trimming and J lost 2 bases, with 12 bases between them. All donors qualified as healthy HIV-negative adults and had experienced no recent acute infections or vaccinations. There were only Caucasian adults among the donors, and all lived in Nashville, Tennessee. This sample stems from a study of shared clonotypes between healthy human individuals. A deep-level run was used for the assay. Measured with immunoSEQ multiplex PCR; TCRdb has only the in-frame clones, and not every one. In the table there are more than 400,000 clones, 81% of which are singletons.

This chain joins TRBV6-1 and TRBJ2-3; no reliable D call. The clonotype was recovered from a middle-aged woman in good health. Some clones in this sample may be carry-over from other donors' samples. Sequenced input: PBMCs. CDR3 protein: CASRAFGDTDTQYF. CDR3 DNA sequence: TGTGCCAGCAGGGCTTTCGGAGACACAGATACGCAGTATTTT.